These T cell receptor beta chains were read from a single sample in a study of T cells after yellow fever vaccination. TCRdb itself ran the 5' RACE reads through MiXCR, one entry per CDR3 protein. The sample has under 600,000 distinct CDR3 sequences; approximately 15% are singletons. Material: PBMCs, obtained on the day of the yellow fever booster vaccination. All receptors come from a young man who received the YFV17D yellow fever vaccine. Both conserved end residues are part of each CDR3. A D gene is named only where the DNA matches it firmly. Size is omitted from some rows. Given values are once, few, many or a class for expanded clones.

V gene	D gene	clone size	J gene	CDR3 protein	CDR3 DNA
TRBV20-1	NA	many	TRBJ2-1	CSAEDRQTYNEQFF	TGCAGTGCAGAGGACAGACAGACTTACAATGAGCAGTTCTTC
TRBV6-5	TRBD2	few	TRBJ2-3	CASSSSGGGWVDTQYF	TGTGCCAGCAGCTCCTCCGGGGGAGGGTGGGTAGATACGCAGTATTTT
TRBV5-4	TRBD2	NA	TRBJ2-1	CASSQAGAPEQFF	TGTGCCAGCAGCCAAGCGGGAGCACCTGAGCAGTTCTTC
TRBV9	TRBD2	few	TRBJ2-1	CASSATAGNEQFF	TGTGCCAGCAGCGCAACAGCGGGAAATGAGCAGTTCTTC
TRBV11-3	TRBD2	NA	TRBJ2-7	CASSFLVGGGRTRTYEQYF	TGTGCCAGCAGCTTTCTAGTAGGTGGAGGTCGGACTAGAACCTACGAGCAGTACTTC
TRBV20-1	TRBD2	NA	TRBJ2-5	CSAFPRLAEHQETQYF	TGCAGCGCCTTCCCAAGACTAGCGGAACACCAAGAGACCCAGTACTTC
TRBV7-9	TRBD1	NA	TRBJ1-5	CASTETGDQPQHF	TGTGCCAGCACCGAGACAGGGGATCAGCCCCAGCATTTT
TRBV7-3	NA	NA	TRBJ2-3	CASSHGGIDTDTQYF	TGTGCCAGCAGTCATGGCGGGATTGACACAGATACGCAGTATTTT
TRBV19	NA	few	TRBJ1-1	CASTAVGDMNTEAFF	TGTGCCAGCACCGCGGTAGGAGACATGAACACTGAAGCTTTCTTT
TRBV29-1	NA	NA	TRBJ1-2	CSVDSRRNYGYTF	TGCAGCGTTGATTCCCGCCGTAACTATGGCTACACCTTC
TRBV5-1	NA	NA	TRBJ2-1	CASSPEDLRNNEQFF	TGCGCCAGCAGCCCCGAAGACCTCAGGAACAATGAGCAGTTCTTC
TRBV4-1	NA	NA	TRBJ2-1	CASTSNANLLSYNEQFF	TGCGCCAGCACTTCCAACGCTAACCTATTATCCTACAATGAGCAGTTCTTC
TRBV25-1	TRBD2	NA	TRBJ2-5	CASSDSGVAGGKLETQYF	TGTGCCAGCAGTGACTCGGGTGTGGCGGGAGGGAAGTTGGAGACCCAGTACTTC
TRBV28	TRBD1	many	TRBJ1-5	CASSWGQGGQPQHF	TGTGCCAGCAGCTGGGGACAGGGAGGTCAGCCCCAGCATTTT
TRBV12-5	TRBD1	few	TRBJ2-7	CASGLDRGPYEQYF	TGTGCTAGTGGTTTGGACAGGGGGCCCTACGAGCAGTACTTC
TRBV20-1	TRBD1	few	TRBJ1-5	CSARDPLLTGVGQPQHF	TGCAGTGCTAGAGATCCCCTCCTCACAGGGGTCGGGCAGCCCCAGCATTTT
TRBV12-3/TRBV12-4	TRBD1	NA	TRBJ2-7	CASSFGTTTGNEQYF	TGTGCCAGCAGTTTTGGGACGACGACAGGGAACGAGCAGTACTTC
TRBV20-1	TRBD1	NA	TRBJ1-6	CSARDWRGQDNSPLHF	TGCAGTGCTAGAGATTGGAGGGGGCAGGATAATTCACCCCTCCACTTT
TRBV12-3/TRBV12-4	NA	NA	TRBJ2-5	CASSLGSIQETQYF	TGTGCCAGCAGTTTAGGCAGCATTCAAGAGACCCAGTACTTC
TRBV12-3/TRBV12-4	TRBD2	NA	TRBJ2-3	CASTWERGDTDTQYF	TGTGCCAGCACATGGGAGCGGGGGGACACAGATACGCAGTATTTT
TRBV18	TRBD2	NA	TRBJ2-1	CASSPELAGNNEQFF	TGTGCCAGCTCACCAGAACTAGCGGGAAACAATGAGCAGTTCTTC
TRBV20-1	TRBD2	NA	TRBJ2-1	CSARDMTSSDEQFF	TGCAGTGCTAGAGATATGACTAGCAGCGATGAGCAGTTCTTC
TRBV30	NA	few	TRBJ1-1	CAWSESRGRNTEAFF	TGTGCCTGGAGTGAGAGCAGGGGTAGGAACACTGAAGCTTTCTTT
TRBV3-1	NA	NA	TRBJ2-3	CASSHHGTSVRDTQYF	TGTGCCAGCAGCCACCACGGGACTTCCGTCAGGGATACGCAGTATTTT
TRBV29-1	TRBD1	NA	TRBJ2-1	CSVGGQGASYNEQFF	TGCAGCGTTGGGGGGCAGGGGGCCTCCTACAATGAGCAGTTCTTC
TRBV24-1	TRBD2	many	TRBJ2-3	CATSDLASGRAPDTQYF	TGTGCCACCAGTGATCTGGCCAGCGGGAGGGCCCCAGATACGCAGTATTTT
TRBV20-1	NA	NA	TRBJ1-1	CSAPTPFTEAFF	TGCAGCGCACCTACACCATTCACTGAAGCTTTCTTT
TRBV14	NA	many	TRBJ2-1	CASSQSLAGSNEQFF	TGTGCCAGCAGCCAAAGTTTAGCAGGGTCCAATGAGCAGTTCTTC
TRBV27	TRBD2	NA	TRBJ2-5	CASSFSRLAAQETQYF	TGTGCCAGCAGTTTTTCGCGGCTAGCGGCCCAAGAGACCCAGTACTTC
TRBV20-1	TRBD2	few	TRBJ2-7	CSARSGTSGPTYEQYF	TGCAGTGCTAGGTCCGGGACTAGCGGCCCCACCTACGAGCAGTACTTC
TRBV3-1	TRBD2	NA	TRBJ2-1	CASSQAPPGLAPRNEQFF	TGTGCCAGCAGCCAAGCACCTCCGGGACTAGCGCCTCGAAACGAGCAGTTCTTC
TRBV12-3/TRBV12-4	TRBD2	few	TRBJ2-5	CASRPGTSGPQETQYF	TGTGCCAGCAGACCAGGGACTAGCGGACCCCAAGAGACCCAGTACTTC
TRBV19	NA	NA	TRBJ2-5	CASSENQGGETQYF	TGTGCCAGTAGTGAAAACCAAGGCGGGGAGACCCAGTACTTC
TRBV3-1	NA	NA	TRBJ1-1	CASSTIENTEAFF	TGTGCCAGCAGCACCATCGAGAACACTGAAGCTTTCTTT
TRBV5-4	NA	few	TRBJ2-7	CASSRALSYEQYF	TGTGCCAGCAGCCGGGCCCTTTCCTACGAGCAGTACTTC
TRBV5-1	NA	many	TRBJ2-7	CASSLEATAYEQYF	TGCGCCAGCAGCTTGGAAGCGACGGCCTACGAGCAGTACTTC
TRBV19	NA	few	TRBJ2-1	CASSMTGRTGGHEQFF	TGTGCCAGTAGTATGACAGGGAGGACTGGGGGCCATGAGCAGTTCTTC
TRBV24-1	NA	few	TRBJ2-3	CATRDSIADTQYF	TGTGCCACCAGAGATTCTATAGCAGATACGCAGTATTTT
TRBV7-3	TRBD2	NA	TRBJ2-2	CASSLRPSGSWNTGELFF	TGTGCCAGCAGCTTACGTCCTAGCGGGAGTTGGAACACCGGGGAGCTGTTTTTT
TRBV18	TRBD2	NA	TRBJ2-5	CASSLGLAGSQETQYF	TGTGCCAGCTCACTGGGACTAGCGGGGTCCCAAGAGACCCAGTACTTC
TRBV30	TRBD2	NA	TRBJ2-7	CAWSAGLAGGYEQYF	TGTGCCTGGAGTGCCGGACTAGCGGGAGGTTACGAGCAGTACTTC
TRBV10-3	NA	few	TRBJ2-2	CATFGGGPDIVDTGELFF	TGTGCCACCTTCGGGGGAGGTCCCGACATCGTCGACACCGGGGAGCTGTTTTTT
TRBV6-2/TRBV6-3	TRBD1	few	TRBJ1-5	CASSYGAGGAKPQHF	TGTGCCAGCAGTTACGGGGCAGGGGGCGCAAAGCCCCAGCATTTT
TRBV5-1	NA	NA	TRBJ2-7	CASSLAPEKTGQYF	TGCGCCAGCAGCTTGGCCCCAGAGAAGACCGGGCAGTACTTC
TRBV11-2	TRBD2	few	TRBJ2-7	CASSQGTSGRAPYEQYF	TGTGCCAGCAGCCAAGGGACTAGCGGGAGGGCCCCCTACGAGCAGTACTTC
TRBV6-2/TRBV6-3	NA	NA	TRBJ2-6	CASRRQGLSGANVLTF	TGTGCCAGCAGGAGACAAGGACTCTCTGGGGCCAACGTCCTGACTTTC
TRBV20-1	TRBD1	few	TRBJ2-7	CSAPRRDRETYEQYF	TGCAGTGCCCCTCGAAGGGACAGGGAGACCTACGAGCAGTACTTC